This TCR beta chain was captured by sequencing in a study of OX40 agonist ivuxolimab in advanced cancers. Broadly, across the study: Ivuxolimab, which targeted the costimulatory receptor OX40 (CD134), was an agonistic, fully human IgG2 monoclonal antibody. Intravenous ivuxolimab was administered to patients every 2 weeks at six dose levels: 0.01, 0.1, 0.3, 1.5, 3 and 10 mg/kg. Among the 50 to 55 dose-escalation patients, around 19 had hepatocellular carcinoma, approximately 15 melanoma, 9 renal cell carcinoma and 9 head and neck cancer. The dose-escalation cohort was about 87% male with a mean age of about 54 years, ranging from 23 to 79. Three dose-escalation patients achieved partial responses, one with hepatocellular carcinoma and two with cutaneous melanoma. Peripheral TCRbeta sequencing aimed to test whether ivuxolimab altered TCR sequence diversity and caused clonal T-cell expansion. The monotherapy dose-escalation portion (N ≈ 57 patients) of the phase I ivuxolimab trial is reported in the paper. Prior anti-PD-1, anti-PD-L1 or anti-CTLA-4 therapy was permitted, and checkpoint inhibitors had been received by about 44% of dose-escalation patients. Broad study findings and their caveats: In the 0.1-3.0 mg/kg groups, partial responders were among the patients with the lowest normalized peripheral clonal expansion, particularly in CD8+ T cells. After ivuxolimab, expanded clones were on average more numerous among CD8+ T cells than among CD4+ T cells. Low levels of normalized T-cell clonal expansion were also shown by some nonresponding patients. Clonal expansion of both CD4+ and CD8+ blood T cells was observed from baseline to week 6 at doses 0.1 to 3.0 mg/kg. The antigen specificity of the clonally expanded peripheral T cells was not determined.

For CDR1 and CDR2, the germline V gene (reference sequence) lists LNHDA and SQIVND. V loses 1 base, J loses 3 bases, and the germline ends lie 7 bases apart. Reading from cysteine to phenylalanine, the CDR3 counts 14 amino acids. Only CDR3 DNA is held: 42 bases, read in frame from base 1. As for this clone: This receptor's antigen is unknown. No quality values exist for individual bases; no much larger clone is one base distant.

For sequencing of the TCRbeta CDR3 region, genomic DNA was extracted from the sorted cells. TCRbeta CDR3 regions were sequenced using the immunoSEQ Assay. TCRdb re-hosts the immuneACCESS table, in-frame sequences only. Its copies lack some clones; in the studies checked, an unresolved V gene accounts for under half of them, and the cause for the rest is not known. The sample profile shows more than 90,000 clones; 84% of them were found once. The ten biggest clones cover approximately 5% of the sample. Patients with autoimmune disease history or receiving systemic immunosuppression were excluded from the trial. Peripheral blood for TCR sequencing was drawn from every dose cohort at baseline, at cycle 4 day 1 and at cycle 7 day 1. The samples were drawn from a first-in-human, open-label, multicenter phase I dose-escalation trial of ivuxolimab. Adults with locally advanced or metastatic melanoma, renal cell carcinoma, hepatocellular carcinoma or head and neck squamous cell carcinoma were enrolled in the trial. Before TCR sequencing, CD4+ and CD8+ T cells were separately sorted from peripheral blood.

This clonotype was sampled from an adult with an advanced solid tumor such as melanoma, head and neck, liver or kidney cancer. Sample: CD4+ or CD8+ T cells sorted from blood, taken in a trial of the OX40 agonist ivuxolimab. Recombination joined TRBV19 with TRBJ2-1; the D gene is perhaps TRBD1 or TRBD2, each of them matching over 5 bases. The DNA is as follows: TGTGCCAGTAGTATAGGGGGGTTCTACAATGAGCAGTTCTTC. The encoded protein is CASSIGGFYNEQFF.